The 13 T cell receptor beta chains given below trace back to one sample, sequenced in a study of cytomegalovirus exposure and HLA in healthy donors. The method was immunoSEQ multiplex PCR; TCRdb's version includes in-frame clones alone and lacks a portion of them. The sample consists of approximately 300,000 clones, 86% of them appearing once. Sequencing used PBMCs. Receptor source: a woman aged 18-29 years in good health and CMV-seronegative.

This chain connects TRBV2 to TRBJ1-2; D is perhaps TRBD1 (5 bases). The CDR3 consists of 12 residues. Deletions cut 9 bases from V and 7 bases from J, with 15 bases between. Germline CDR1 SNHLY, CDR2 FYNNEI. The CDR3 bases are TGTGCCAGGGACAAGGGCCGCGGTGGCTACACCTTC. Translated, it gives CARDKGRGGYTF. The complete variable domain, with remaining parts taken from reference TRBV2 and TRBJ1-2, reads EPEVTQTPSHQVTQMGQEVILRCVPISNHLYFYWYRQILGQKVEFLVSFYNNEISEKSEIFDDQFSVERPDGSNFTLKIRSTKLEDSAMYFCARDKGRGGYTFGSGTRLTVV.

This chain uses TRBV7-2 with TRBJ1-2; 7 nucleotides align to TRBD1. The CDR3 extends over 15 amino acids. Germline CDR1 and CDR2: SGHTA and FQGNSA. With 5 bases clipped from V and 3 bases from J, the junction kept 9 bases outside the gene matches. The CDR3 nucleotides are TGTGCCAGCAGCCCGACAGGGACTGAGTACTATGGCTACACCTTC. Its protein product is CASSPTGTEYYGYTF.

The genes are TRBV19 and TRBJ2-7; possible D gene TRBD1, 5 bases. The germline V gene encodes CDR1 LNHDA and CDR2 SQIVND (reference sequence). V lost 5 bases, J lost 2 bases, and 13 bases lay in between. This CDR3 is 14 amino acids long. CDR3: CASSLSTGTYEQYF. Written as DNA, the CDR3 is TGTGCCAGTAGTCTCTCTACAGGTACCTACGAGCAGTACTTC.

This sequence joins TRBV29-1 and TRBJ2-3, with 7 bases fitting TRBD2. Trimming removed 4 bases from V and 5 bases from J; junction bases left unmatched: 9. This CDR3 spans 14 amino acids. Germline assignment: CDR1 SQVTM and CDR2 ANQGSEA. The chain's CDR3 is CSVGPRLAGDTQYF. In DNA form, the CDR3 reads TGCAGCGTTGGACCCCGGTTAGCGGGAGATACGCAGTATTTT.

This rearrangement joins TRBV7-8 to TRBJ2-1; 7 nucleotides line up with TRBD2. The CDR3 spans 13 residues. The germline gives CDR1 SGHVS, CDR2 FQNEAQ. Trimming cost V 5 bases and J 5 bases; bases outside gene matches: 3. The CDR3 DNA follows: TGTGCCAGCAGCCACGGGACTAACAATGAGCAGTTCTTC. Encoded protein: CASSHGTNNEQFF.

The rearrangement joins TRBV2 to TRBJ2-5; TRBD2 matches at 13 bases. Germline CDR1 reads SNHLY; CDR2 reads FYNNEI. The CDR3 sequence is 16 residues long. V lost 6 bases to trimming and J lost 3 bases; unmatched junction nucleotides: 7. The DNA for the CDR3 is TGTGCCAGCAGGACCTCCGGGACTAGCGGGAAAGAGACCCAGTACTTC. Protein sequence: CASRTSGTSGKETQYF.

V gene TRBV5-1 combines with J gene TRBJ2-5, with 8 bases identical to TRBD2. The V gene end was trimmed by 2 bases and the J gene end by 2 bases; junction bases not matched to a gene: 5. CDR1 SGHRS and CDR2 YFSETQ come from the germline V gene. The CDR3 is 15 residues long. The DNA for the CDR3 is TGCGCCAGCAGCTTCCTGACTAGCGAACAAGAGACCCAGTACTTC. Residues: CASSFLTSEQETQYF.

The J gene is TRBJ2-5, the V gene TRBV4-3; TRBD2 might be the D (5 bases). Germline CDR1 is LGHNA and CDR2 is YSLEER. V was pared by 0 bases and J by 5 bases, with 16 bases between. This CDR3 has 16 amino acids. The CDR3 region is CASSQEAGGAGETQYF. Here the CDR3 DNA reads TGCGCCAGCAGCCAAGAGGCCGGAGGCGCCGGGGAGACCCAGTACTTC.

V and J are TRBV6-1 and TRBJ2-3; 10 bases fit TRBD2. V shed 6 bases and J 3 bases; nucleotides not matched to a gene: 6. The CDR3 spans 15 residues. CDR1 is MNHNS, CDR2 SASEGT, per germline. The CDR3 DNA follows: TGTGCCAGCAGCTCAAGCGGGAGGGAGACAGATACGCAGTATTTT. Translated: CASSSSGRETDTQYF.

This clone appeared once. This sequence joins TRBV11-3 and TRBJ2-7; TRBD2 might be the D (6 bases). The length of the CDR3 is 14 residues. Germline CDR1 is SGHNT and CDR2 is YENEEA. The ends were cut back, 5 bases at V and 2 bases at J, with 13 bases in the middle. In DNA, the CDR3 is TGTGCCAGCAGCACCGGGACTCCCCCCTACGAGCAGTACTTC. It yields the protein CASSTGTPPYEQYF.

The chain links TRBV5-1 to TRBJ2-3; D gene unclear. The V end lost 0 bases, the J end lost 0 bases, and 8 bases lay between the germline ends. The CDR3 totals 15 residues. Per the germline V gene, CDR1 is SGHRS and CDR2 is YFSETQ. The CDR3, as DNA: TGCGCCAGCAGCTTGGCAGGATCTAGCACAGATACGCAGTATTTT. This encodes CASSLAGSSTDTQYF.

This clone was detected once. The chain couples TRBV7-8 to TRBJ1-1; 7 bases agree with TRBD1. The CDR3 length is 14 residues. The germline gives CDR1 SGHVS, CDR2 FQNEAQ. The ends lost 5 bases at V and 4 bases at J; junction bases unmatched: 7. For the CDR3, the DNA is TGTGCCAGCAGCATCGGAGACAGGGTCACTGAAGCTTTCTTT. Translating it yields CASSIGDRVTEAFF.

The V gene is TRBV12-5, the J gene TRBJ1-4, with D maybe TRBD1 (5 bases). This CDR3 comprises 16 residues. The V and J ends lost 0 bases and 2 bases respectively, with 10 bases between them. Germline CDR1 reads LGHNT; CDR2 reads FRNRAP. CDR3 nucleotides: TGTGCTAGTGGTTTGGTACGATCAGGGACTAATGAAAAACTGTTTTTT. This gives the protein CASGLVRSGTNEKLFF.